This entry concerns a single TCR beta chain. The CDR3 has 15 amino acids. With 1 base removed from V and 5 bases from J, the gap between germline ends came to 11 bases. CDR1 is LGHNA, CDR2 YSLEER, per germline. Combining a sample-barcoded 5' primer with a J-beta primer mix, a second PCR ran for roughly 6 to 11 cycles. TCRdb reanalysed the 5' RACE reads using MiXCR and keeps one entry per CDR3 protein. Of around 850,000 distinct CDR3 sequences listed, about 37% are singletons. The data belong to a study of blood T cells in healthy people across ages. Sequences were obtained from blood. The V and J genes are TRBV4-3 and TRBJ2-2; a weak D match, TRBD2 (5 bases). The sequence came from a man aged 18 to 29 in good health. CDR3 in amino acids: CASSQGVGGTGELFF. The CDR3 DNA reads as TGCGCCAGCAGCCAAGGAGTTGGCGGGACCGGGGAGCTGTTTTTT.